What follows are 4 T cell receptor beta chains derived from one specimen sequenced in a study of Tregs in tolerant kidney transplant recipients. The method was immunoSEQ multiplex PCR; TCRdb's version includes in-frame clones alone and lacks a portion of them. The sample contains some 66,000 clones, roughly 89% of which appear only once. The sequenced sample was CD8+ T cells from blood, obtained before the transplant. The receptors originated from a human donor who received a combined kidney and bone marrow transplant.

This clone has only a few counts. This sequence joins TRBV6-1 and TRBJ2-2; a weak D match, TRBD1 (5 bases). The CDR3 totals 14 residues. Germline V gene data show CDR1 as MNHNS and CDR2 as SASEGT. V was pared by 4 bases and J by 4 bases, with 10 bases between. The CDR3 region is CASSVEGATGELFF. CDR3 bases: TGTGCCAGCAGTGTCGAAGGGGCCACCGGGGAGCTGTTTTTT.

The chain couples TRBV29-1 to TRBJ1-1; D is possibly TRBD1 (5 bases). The germline V gene encodes CDR1 SQVTM and CDR2 ANQGSEA. The CDR3 sequence is 15 residues long. The V gene lost 0 bases and the J gene lost 1 base, with 12 bases spanning the gap. In DNA form, the CDR3 reads TGCAGCGTTGAAGAGTTAAGGGGAACGAACACTGAAGCTTTCTTT. It translates to CSVEELRGTNTEAFF.

There are a few counts of this clone. The CDR3: CASKLNYGYTF. CDR3 DNA: TGTGCCAGCAAATTAAACTATGGCTACACCTTC. The chain couples TRBV2 to TRBJ1-2; no firm D call. Germline V gives CDR1 SNHLY, CDR2 FYNNEI. This CDR3 contains 11 residues. V gave up 7 bases and J gave up 2 bases, with 5 bases separating them. Drawing the rest from reference TRBV2 and TRBJ1-2, the complete variable domain is EPEVTQTPSHQVTQMGQEVILRCVPISNHLYFYWYRQILGQKVEFLVSFYNNEISEKSEIFDDQFSVERPDGSNFTLKIRSTKLEDSAMYFCASKLNYGYTFGSGTRLTVV.

The rearrangement joins TRBV7-9 to TRBJ2-1; unclear D gene. In germline, CDR1 is SEHNR, CDR2 FQNEAQ (reference sequence). The CDR3 has 12 residues. Trimming took 3 bases from V and 4 from J, leaving 4 bases between them. CDR3 residues: CASSFLYNEQFF. The CDR3 nucleotides read TGTGCCAGCAGCTTCTTATACAATGAGCAGTTCTTC.